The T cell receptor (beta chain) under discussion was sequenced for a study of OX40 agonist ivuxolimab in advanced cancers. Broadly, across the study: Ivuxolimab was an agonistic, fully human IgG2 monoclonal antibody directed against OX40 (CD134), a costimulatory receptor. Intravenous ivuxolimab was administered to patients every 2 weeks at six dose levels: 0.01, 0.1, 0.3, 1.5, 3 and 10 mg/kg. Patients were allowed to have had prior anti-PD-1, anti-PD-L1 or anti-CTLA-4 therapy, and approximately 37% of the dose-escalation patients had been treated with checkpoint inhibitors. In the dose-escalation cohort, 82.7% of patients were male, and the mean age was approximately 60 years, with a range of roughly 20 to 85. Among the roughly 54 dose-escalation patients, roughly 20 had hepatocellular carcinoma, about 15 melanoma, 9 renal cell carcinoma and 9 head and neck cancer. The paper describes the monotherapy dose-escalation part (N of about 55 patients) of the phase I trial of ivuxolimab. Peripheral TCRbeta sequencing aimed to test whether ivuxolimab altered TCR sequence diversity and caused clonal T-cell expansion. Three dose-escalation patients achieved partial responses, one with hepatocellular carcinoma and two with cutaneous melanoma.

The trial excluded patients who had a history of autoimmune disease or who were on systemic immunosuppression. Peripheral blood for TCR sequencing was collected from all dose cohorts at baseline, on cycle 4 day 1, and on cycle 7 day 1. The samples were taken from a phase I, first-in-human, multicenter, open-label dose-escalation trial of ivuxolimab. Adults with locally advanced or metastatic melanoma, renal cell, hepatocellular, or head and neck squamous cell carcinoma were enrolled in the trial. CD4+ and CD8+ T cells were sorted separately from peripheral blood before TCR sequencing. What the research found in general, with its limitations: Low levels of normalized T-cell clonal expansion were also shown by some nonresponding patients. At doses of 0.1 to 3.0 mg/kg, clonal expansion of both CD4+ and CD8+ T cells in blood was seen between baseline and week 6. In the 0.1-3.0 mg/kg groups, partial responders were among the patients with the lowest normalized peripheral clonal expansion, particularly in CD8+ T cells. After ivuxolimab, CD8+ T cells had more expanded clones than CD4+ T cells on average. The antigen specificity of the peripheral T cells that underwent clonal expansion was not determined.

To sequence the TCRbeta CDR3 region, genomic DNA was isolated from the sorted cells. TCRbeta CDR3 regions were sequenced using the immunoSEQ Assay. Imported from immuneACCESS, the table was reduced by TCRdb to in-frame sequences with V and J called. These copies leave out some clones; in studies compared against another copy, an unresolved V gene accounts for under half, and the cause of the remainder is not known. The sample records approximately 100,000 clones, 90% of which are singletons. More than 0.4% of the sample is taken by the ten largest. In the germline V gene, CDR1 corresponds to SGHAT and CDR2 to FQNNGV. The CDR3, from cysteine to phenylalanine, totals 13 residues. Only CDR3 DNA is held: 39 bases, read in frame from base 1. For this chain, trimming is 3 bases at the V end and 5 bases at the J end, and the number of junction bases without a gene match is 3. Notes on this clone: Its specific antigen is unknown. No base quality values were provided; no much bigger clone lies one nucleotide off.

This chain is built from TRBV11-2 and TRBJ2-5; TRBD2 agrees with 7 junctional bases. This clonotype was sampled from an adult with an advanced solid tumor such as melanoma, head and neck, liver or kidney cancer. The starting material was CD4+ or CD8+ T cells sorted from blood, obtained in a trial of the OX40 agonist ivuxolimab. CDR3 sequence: CASSFGRGETQYF. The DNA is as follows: TGTGCCAGCAGCTTCGGGCGGGGGGAGACCCAGTACTTC.